This TCR beta chain was captured in a study of early T cells in non-severe SARS-CoV-2 infection. Individual cDNA molecules carried attached unique molecular identifiers. One entry per CDR3 protein, called by TCRdb with MiXCR from the 5' RACE reads. Of 70,000 to 90,000 distinct CDR3 sequences detected, around a sixth appear once; the ten largest clones hold roughly an eighth. Broader study findings: VDJdb matches were skewed toward anti-spike CD8 T cell responses.

About this clonotype itself: Its antigen is unidentified.

The sample taken for sequencing was whole blood. This TCR came from an adult who was a healthcare worker with PCR-confirmed SARS-CoV-2 infection or an uninfected control (not recorded which).

In DNA, the CDR3 is TGTGCCAGTAGTAGGCGGGAGGGGTACGAGCAGTACTTC. Amino acid sequence: CASSRREGYEQYF. The chain combines TRBV19 with TRBJ2-7; 9 nucleotides match TRBD2. After removal of 4 bases from V and 4 bases from J, the junction contained 2 bases not matched to a gene. Per germline, CDR1 LNHDA and CDR2 SQIVND (reference sequence). CDR3 length: 13 residues. Supplemented by reference TRBV19 and TRBJ2-7, the full variable domain reads DGGITQSPKYLFRKEGQNVTLSCEQNLNHDAMYWYRQDPGQGLRLIYYSQIVNDFQKGDIAEGYSVSREKKESFPLTVTSAQKNPTAFYLCASSRREGYEQYFGPGTRLTVT.